One sample yielded the 28 T cell receptor beta chains listed below, sequenced in a study of T cells in localized non-small cell lung cancer. Sequencing was performed with immunoSEQ multiplex PCR; in TCRdb, only in-frame clones are kept and a portion is missing. The data contain about 40,000 clones, about 76% of them singletons. The material sequenced was peripheral blood mononuclear cells, taken before any cancer treatment. The receptors stem from a male donor older than 55 with stage II lung adenocarcinoma.

The chain's CDR3 is CSARGVSGKRQFF. The CDR3 coding sequence is TGCAGCGCCCGGGGGGTGTCTGGTAAGCGGCAGTTCTTC. The chain recombines TRBV29-1 with TRBJ2-1; 7 nucleotides align to TRBD2. This CDR3 is 13 amino acids long. In germline, CDR1 is SQVTM, CDR2 ANQGSEA. V dropped 7 bases and J dropped 12; count of bases not matched to a gene: 15.

Only a few counts were recorded for this clone. The chain couples TRBV5-1 to TRBJ1-1; D is unresolved. V lost 4 bases and J lost 0, with 1 base in between. The CDR3 loop spans 11 amino acids. Germline V gene sequence: CDR1 SGHRS, CDR2 YFSETQ. The CDR3 region has the DNA TGCGCCAGCAGCGTGAACACTGAAGCTTTCTTT. Translating gives CASSVNTEAFF.

V is TRBV19 and J is TRBJ1-2, with D possibly TRBD1 on 5 matching bases. The CDR3 is 13 amino acids. Germline V lookup: CDR1 LNHDA, CDR2 SQIVND (reference sequence). Deletions cut 8 bases from V and 4 bases from J, with 14 bases between. CDR3: CASRTPGSYGYTF. The CDR3 DNA reads as TGTGCCAGTCGCACCCCAGGGTCCTATGGCTACACCTTC.

V and J are TRBV27 and TRBJ2-6; unclear D gene. The V gene's germline CDR1 is MNHEY and CDR2 SMNVEV (reference sequence). The V end lost 7 bases, the J end lost 1 base, and 20 bases lay between the germline ends. The CDR3 contains 18 residues. Written as DNA, the CDR3 is TGTGCCAGCATGTTCAACCTCAGAGTCCCATCTGGGGCCAACGTCCTGACTTTC. As protein: CASMFNLRVPSGANVLTF.

V is TRBV19 and J is TRBJ2-3, with 15 bases fitting TRBD2. V gave up 5 bases and J gave up 3 bases; unmatched junction bases: 3. CDR3 length equals 16 residues. Germline V gene data show CDR1 as LNHDA and CDR2 as SQIVND (reference sequence). In nucleotides, the CDR3 is TGTGCCAGTAGTCCGGGACTAGCGGGAGGAACAGATACGCAGTATTTT. Residues: CASSPGLAGGTDTQYF.

The chain has TRBV5-8 and TRBJ2-2; D is perhaps TRBD2 (6 bases). The CDR3 runs to 15 residues. Looked up from germline, CDR1 is SGHTS and CDR2 is YDEGEE. Deletions cut 0 bases from V and 4 bases from J, with 10 bases between. The CDR3 bases are TGTGCCAGCAGCTTGGACAGCGGGTTCACCGGGGAGCTGTTTTTT. Translation: CASSLDSGFTGELFF.

In its sample, this clone is medium-sized. The V and J genes are TRBV18 and TRBJ1-1; 7 nucleotides align to TRBD1. Germline loops: CDR1 KGHSH, CDR2 LQKENI. CDR3 size: 19 residues. V trimming: 2 bases; J trimming: 0 bases; junction bases outside the gene matches: 15. CDR3: CASSPRTGFTTKMNTEAFF. CDR3 DNA sequence: TGTGCCAGCTCACCAAGGACAGGTTTTACTACCAAGATGAACACTGAAGCTTTCTTT.

The chain recombines TRBV2 with TRBJ2-7; TRBD1 matches 9 bases. The CDR3 runs to 14 residues. CDR1 SNHLY and CDR2 FYNNEI come from the germline V gene. The V segment lost 4 bases and the J segment 2 bases; nucleotides outside the gene matches: 3. CDR3 DNA: TGTGCCAGCAGTGTCAACAGGGGGCCCTACGAGCAGTACTTC. Amino acid sequence: CASSVNRGPYEQYF.

The DNA of the CDR3 is TGTGCCAGTAGTATAGGTTCCGGGGGGTTGACTGAAGCTTTCTTT. Residues: CASSIGSGGLTEAFF. The V call is TRBV19, the J call TRBJ1-1, with a weak D call TRBD1 (5 bases). V lost 1 base, J lost 5 bases, and 14 bases lay in between. CDR1 and CDR2 from the germline V gene are LNHDA and SQIVND (reference sequence). This CDR3 region has 15 residues.

The rearrangement joins TRBV11-2 to TRBJ2-1; D gene ambiguous. The V gene lost 2 bases and the J gene lost 10 bases, with 12 bases spanning the gap. The germline CDR1 and CDR2 sequences are SGHAT and FQNNGV. The CDR3 covers 13 residues. The CDR3 loop reads CASSLTTYYEQFF. For the CDR3, the DNA is TGTGCCAGCAGCTTAACCACTTATTACGAGCAGTTCTTC.

This clone was picked up a small number of times. The CDR3, as DNA: TGCAGCGTTTGGGATAGCAATCAGCCCCAGCATTTT. This sequence encodes CSVWDSNQPQHF. J is TRBJ1-5 and V is TRBV29-1; D is uncertain. The germline gives CDR1 SQVTM, CDR2 ANQGSEA. The ends were cut back, 5 bases at V and 0 bases at J, with 5 bases in the middle. The CDR3 spans 12 residues.

This chain connects TRBV21-1 to TRBJ2-1; TRBD2 is the table's D call, not checked against the DNA. TRBV21-1 is noted as a pseudogene. The CDR3 runs 15 residues. The CDR3 DNA reads as TGTGCCAGCAGCCCTCGGGGTCCTTCTCTCTCTGAGCAGTTCTTC. Residues: CASSPRGPSLSEQFF.

The sample holds one count of this clone. The V gene is TRBV7-2, the J gene TRBJ2-7, with 9 bases lining up with TRBD2. The CDR3 is 14 residues long. V shed 3 bases and J 1 base; nucleotides not matched to a gene: 1. Germline CDR1 is SGHTA and CDR2 is FQGNSA. The CDR3 spells CASSFAGGSYEQYF. Here the CDR3 DNA reads TGTGCCAGCAGCTTCGCGGGAGGGTCCTACGAGCAGTACTTC.

This sequence joins TRBV29-1 and TRBJ2-1, with unresolved D. Germline CDR1 reads SQVTM; CDR2 reads ANQGSEA. The V end lost 5 bases, the J end lost 0 bases, and 8 bases lay between the germline ends. The CDR3 sequence is 13 residues long. CDR3 loop: CSVRSSSYNEQFF. The CDR3 bases are TGCAGCGTTAGGAGCAGCTCCTACAATGAGCAGTTCTTC.

This sequence joins TRBV7-2 and TRBJ1-5; D remains unclear. The V end lost 1 base, the J end lost 5 bases, and 12 bases lay between the germline ends. CDR3 length: 15 residues. Germline lookup yields CDR1 SGHTA and CDR2 FQGNSA. This CDR3 is CASSLEGSFYQPQHF. The CDR3 bases are TGTGCCAGCAGCTTAGAAGGCAGCTTCTATCAGCCCCAGCATTTT. Using reference TRBV7-2 and TRBJ1-5 for the parts outside the CDR3, the full variable domain is GAGVSQSPSNKVTEKGKDVELRCDPISGHTALYWYRQSLGQGLEFLIYFQGNSAPDKSGLPSDRFSAERTGGSVSTLTIQRTQQEDSAVYLCASSLEGSFYQPQHFGDGTRLSIL.

The V gene is TRBV30, the J gene TRBJ2-2; D may match TRBD1 or TRBD2 (5 bases each). Germline lookup yields CDR1 GTSNPN and CDR2 SVGIG (reference sequence). The V gene lost 5 bases and the J gene lost 6 bases, with 7 bases spanning the gap. This CDR3 region has 11 residues. For the CDR3, the DNA is TGTGCCTGGGAGGGACCCGGGGAGCTGTTTTTT. It encodes CAWEGPGELFF.

A word on this clone: The junction shows a germline mismatch at one end, possibly a read error. The CDR3 is CASSLGRGVGVLAF. As DNA, the CDR3 is TGTGCCAGCAGTTTAGGCAGGGGAGTGGGAGTCTTGGCCTTC. The genes are TRBV27 and TRBJ1-2; D perhaps matches TRBD1 (6 bases). The CDR3 runs 14 residues. CDR1 and CDR2 from the germline V gene are MNHEY and SMNVEV (reference sequence).

This rearrangement joins TRBV30 to TRBJ1-2; no reliable D call. From germline, CDR1 is GTSNPN and CDR2 SVGIG (reference sequence). This CDR3 has 11 amino acids. The ends were cut back, 3 bases at V and 4 bases at J, with 6 bases in the middle. CDR3 DNA: TGTGCCTGGAGAAAGCTCTATGGCTACACCTTC. Translation: CAWRKLYGYTF.

The CDR3 loop is CASSLDSGRATGELFF. The DNA for the CDR3 is TGTGCCAGCAGCTTAGATAGCGGGAGGGCCACCGGGGAGCTGTTTTTT. The chain recombines TRBV7-2 with TRBJ2-2; TRBD2 aligns across 11 bases. The CDR3 is made up of 16 amino acids. The junction had 2 bases not matched to a gene; V was cut back by 1 base and J by 4 bases. Per germline, CDR1 SGHTA and CDR2 FQGNSA. The full variable domain, completed using reference TRBV7-2 and TRBJ2-2, is GAGVSQSPSNKVTEKGKDVELRCDPISGHTALYWYRQSLGQGLEFLIYFQGNSAPDKSGLPSDRFSAERTGGSVSTLTIQRTQQEDSAVYLCASSLDSGRATGELFFGEGSRLTVL.

V gene TRBV4-1 combines with J gene TRBJ1-1; D unclear. Germline V CDR1 and CDR2: MGHRA, YSYEKL. The CDR3 extends over 13 amino acids. The V end was cut by 7 bases, the J end by 0 bases, with 9 bases between. The CDR3 sequence: CASTASLNTEAFF. CDR3 DNA sequence: TGCGCCAGCACCGCATCTTTGAACACTGAAGCTTTCTTT.

The rearrangement joins TRBV27 to TRBJ2-3; D is undetermined. V lost 3 bases and J 5 bases, leaving 9 bases between the germline ends. The CDR3 length is 13 residues. Germline CDR1 and CDR2: MNHEY and SMNVEV (reference sequence). The chain's CDR3 is CASSFPPGDTQYF. CDR3 DNA sequence: TGTGCCAGCAGTTTCCCTCCGGGAGATACGCAGTATTTT.

The chain carries TRBV19 and TRBJ1-1; 7 nucleotides match TRBD1. The trim removed 5 bases at V and 2 bases at J, leaving 8 bases unmatched. The CDR3 is 15 residues long. Germline assignment: CDR1 LNHDA and CDR2 SQIVND (reference sequence). Here the CDR3 reads CASSPWTGENTEAFF. CDR3 nucleotide sequence: TGTGCCAGTAGTCCGTGGACAGGAGAAAACACTGAAGCTTTCTTT.

The chain recombines TRBV30 with TRBJ2-7, with D uncertain. Germline CDR1 reads GTSNPN; CDR2 reads SVGIG (reference sequence). This CDR3 contains 14 residues. Trimming took off 5 bases at V and 0 bases at J, with 14 bases between the two ends. The CDR3 is CAWAPTLSSYEQYF. In nucleotides, the CDR3 is TGTGCCTGGGCCCCGACTCTAAGCTCCTACGAGCAGTACTTC.

The chain combines TRBV18 with TRBJ1-1; maybe TRBD1 (6 bases). CDR3 size: 14 residues. Germline V gives CDR1 KGHSH, CDR2 LQKENI. The V end was cut by 6 bases, the J end by 4 bases, with 15 bases between. CDR3: CASSQQGESTEAFF. CDR3 in DNA: TGTGCCAGCTCTCAACAGGGAGAGAGCACTGAAGCTTTCTTT.

This clone has just one count. The chain joins TRBV5-6 to TRBJ1-2; TRBD1 matches at 8 bases. The germline V gene encodes CDR1 SGHDT and CDR2 YYEEEE. The CDR3 extends over 14 amino acids. The ends lost 4 bases at V and 8 bases at J; junction bases unmatched: 10. CDR3 bases: TGTGCCAGCAGCCCGGGGCAGGGGGCTTGGGGCTACACCTTC. This encodes CASSPGQGAWGYTF.

V usage is TRBV14 and J usage is TRBJ1-4; a weak D match, TRBD1 (6 bases). V was cut by 4 bases and J by 7 bases, with 16 bases left in between. CDR1 SGHDN and CDR2 FVKESK come from the germline V gene. The length of the CDR3 is 15 residues. The CDR3 protein is CASSLAGGAGEKLFF. The CDR3 nucleotides read TGTGCCAGCAGCCTCGCGGGGGGGGCCGGTGAAAAACTGTTTTTT.

The J gene is TRBJ2-1, the V gene TRBV27; the match to TRBD2 covers 12 bases. After removal of 5 bases from V and 6 bases from J, the junction contained 11 bases not matched to a gene. The CDR3 sequence is 17 residues long. Germline CDR1 MNHEY, CDR2 SMNVEV (reference sequence). The CDR3 protein is CASSPWTSGKASNEQFF. CDR3 sequence (DNA): TGTGCCAGCAGTCCCTGGACTAGCGGGAAGGCGAGCAATGAGCAGTTCTTC.

This clone was observed a handful of times. V gene TRBV28 combines with J gene TRBJ1-1; 8 nucleotides line up with TRBD1. The CDR3 contains 14 residues. The germline V gene encodes CDR1 MDHEN and CDR2 SYDVKM. Losses at the gene ends were 4 bases for V and 9 bases for J; bases not matched to a gene: 10. This CDR3 is CASSSTGGFSQAFF. The CDR3 region has the DNA TGTGCCAGCAGTTCAACAGGGGGTTTCTCCCAAGCTTTCTTT.